The 32 T cell receptor beta chains reported below all come from one sample, sequenced in a study of T cells after yellow fever vaccination. TCRdb reprocessed the 5' RACE reads with MiXCR, giving one entry per CDR3 protein. The sample has about 310,000 distinct CDR3 sequences, around 3.9% seen once. Sequencing was performed on PBMCs, taken on the day of the yellow fever booster vaccination. The receptors shown here come from a man aged 18 to 29 who received the YFV17D yellow fever vaccine.

Many counts were recorded for this clonotype. The chain couples TRBV7-3 to TRBJ2-5; possible D gene TRBD1, 7 bases. Germline V gene data show CDR1 as SGHTA and CDR2 as FQGTGA. The ends were cut back, 11 bases at V and 2 bases at J, with 15 bases in the middle. The CDR3 consists of 13 residues. This CDR3 is CAGRQGGQETQYF. The CDR3 bases are TGTGCCGGACGACAGGGAGGACAAGAGACCCAGTACTTC.

The V call is TRBV5-5, the J call TRBJ1-6; 8 bases are shared with TRBD1. V trimming: 0 bases; J trimming: 4 bases; junction bases outside the gene matches: 6. The CDR3 runs 17 residues. The germline V gene has CDR1 SGHKS and CDR2 YYEKEE (reference sequence). CDR3 nucleotides: TGTGCCAGCAGCTTGGGACAGGGGTCCGTTTATAATTCACCCCTCCACTTT. This gives the protein CASSLGQGSVYNSPLHF.

The table lists this clonotype with many counts. V gene TRBV18 combines with J gene TRBJ1-3; D uncertain. Germline CDR1 KGHSH, CDR2 LQKENI. This CDR3 is 12 amino acids long. V lost 5 bases to trimming and J lost 7 bases, with 9 bases between them. CDR3 DNA: TGTGCCAGCTCATCAGGACTGAACACCATATATTTT. The encoded protein is CASSSGLNTIYF.

In its sample, this clonotype was seen a few times. This chain joins TRBV3-1 and TRBJ1-6; unclear D gene. Germline CDR1 LGHDT, CDR2 YNNKEL (reference sequence). This CDR3 region has 15 residues. Trimming removed 5 bases at V and 9 bases at J, with 17 bases between. The CDR3 sequence: CASSSHTDFSSPLHF. CDR3 coding DNA: TGTGCCAGCAGCTCCCATACGGACTTCTCTTCACCCCTCCACTTT. Looking up the rest from reference TRBV3-1 and TRBJ1-6 gives the full variable domain: DTAVSQTPKYLVTQMGNDKSIKCEQNLGHDTMYWYKQDSKKFLKIMFSYNNKELIINETVPNRFSPKSPDKAHLNLHINSLELGDSAVYFCASSSHTDFSSPLHFGNGTRLTVT.

The rearrangement links TRBV7-2 to TRBJ1-1; D is unclear. This CDR3 has 12 amino acids. The germline CDR1 and CDR2 sequences are SGHTA and FQGNSA. The V and J ends lost 5 bases and 6 bases respectively, with 10 bases between them. The CDR3 bases are TGTGCCAGCAGCCACGGAGCGGCTGAAGCTTTCTTT. It encodes CASSHGAAEAFF.

This clonotype was seen ten or more times. The chain has TRBV5-6 and TRBJ2-3, with D perhaps assigned TRBD1 or TRBD2 (5 bases each). This CDR3 is 13 amino acids long. CDR1 is SGHDT and CDR2 is YYEEEE in the germline V gene. Trimming took off 5 bases at V and 4 bases at J, with 11 bases between the two ends. The CDR3, as DNA: TGTGCCAGCAGGGGGGTGGGGGCAGATACGCAGTATTTT. Residues: CASRGVGADTQYF.

Many counts were recorded for this clonotype. The chain carries TRBV9 and TRBJ1-2; 11 bases map to TRBD1. CDR1 SGDLS and CDR2 YYNGEE come from the germline V gene. The CDR3 is 15 residues long. Trimming took 0 bases from V and 3 from J; bases not matched to a gene: 1. The chain's CDR3 is CASSVGTGGDYGYTF. The CDR3 DNA follows: TGTGCCAGCAGCGTAGGGACAGGGGGCGACTATGGCTACACCTTC.

This clonotype has just a few counts. The V gene is TRBV2, the J gene TRBJ1-5; D not resolved. Germline loops: CDR1 SNHLY, CDR2 FYNNEI. Trimming pared 0 bases from V and 4 bases from J, leaving 7 bases between. CDR3 length: 14 residues. The CDR3 is CASSEAGQNQPQHF. The CDR3 DNA reads TGTGCCAGCAGTGAAGCAGGGCAGAATCAGCCCCAGCATTTT.

This clonotype was seen many times. The CDR3 coding sequence is TGTGCCAGCTCACCAAACCGGGAAGCCGGGGAGCTGTTTTTT. Translation: CASSPNREAGELFF. The chain recombines TRBV18 with TRBJ2-2; possible D gene TRBD2, 5 bases. Trimming stripped 2 bases from V and 6 bases from J, with 10 bases between. The germline gives CDR1 KGHSH, CDR2 LQKENI. CDR3 length: 14 amino acids.

At least ten counts were recorded for this clonotype. The chain uses TRBV20-1 and TRBJ1-2, with TRBD1 identical over 7 bases. This CDR3 has 15 amino acids. Germline CDR1 reads DFQATT; CDR2 reads SNEGSKA (reference sequence). Losses at the gene ends were 0 bases for V and 2 bases for J; bases not matched to a gene: 6. The CDR3 here is CSARDSARGNYGYTF. The DNA of the CDR3 is TGCAGTGCTAGAGATTCGGCCAGGGGGAACTATGGCTACACCTTC.

There are many counts of this clonotype. The chain carries TRBV7-9 and TRBJ2-7, with D possibly called TRBD1 or TRBD2 (6 bases each). CDR3 size: 16 residues. Germline V gives CDR1 SEHNR, CDR2 FQNEAQ (reference sequence). Trimming took off 5 bases at V and 3 bases at J, with 20 bases between the two ends. The CDR3 reads CASSPRGGTLFYEQYF. CDR3 sequence (DNA): TGTGCCAGCAGCCCCCGGGGCGGGACACTATTCTACGAGCAGTACTTC. Full variable domain (remainder filled in from reference TRBV7-9 and TRBJ2-7): DTGVSQNPRHKITKRGQNVTFRCDPISEHNRLYWYRQTLGQGPEFLTYFQNEAQLEKSRLLSDRFSAERPKGSFSTLEIQRTEQGDSAMYLCASSPRGGTLFYEQYFGPGTRLTVT.

This clonotype was observed a handful of times. The chain employs TRBV6-5 and TRBJ2-5; TRBD2 aligns across 10 bases. Germline lookup yields CDR1 MNHEY and CDR2 SVGAGI. This CDR3 has 16 amino acids. The trim removed 7 bases at V and 5 bases at J, leaving 13 bases unmatched. The CDR3 region has the DNA TGTGCCAGCACCCCTGGACTAGCGGTGTCGCGGGAGACCCAGTACTTC. The encoded protein is CASTPGLAVSRETQYF.

The V gene is TRBV5-1, the J gene TRBJ2-2, with D possibly TRBD1 on 6 matching bases. V was clipped by 6 bases and J by 7 bases, with 10 bases between them. The CDR3 is made up of 12 amino acids. The germline CDR1 and CDR2 sequences are SGHRS and YFSETQ. CDR3 region: CASTRGGGELFF. The CDR3 coding sequence is TGCGCCAGCACCAGGGGCGGCGGGGAGCTGTTTTTT.

This clonotype showed up many times. CDR3 nucleotides: TGCAGTGCTAGTAGGGGGGCTATTACCGGGGAGCTGTTTTTT. It translates to CSASRGAITGELFF. The chain recombines TRBV20-1 with TRBJ2-2; perhaps D is TRBD1 or TRBD2 (6 bases each). This CDR3 has 14 amino acids. Germline V gene lookup returns CDR1 DFQATT and CDR2 SNEGSKA (reference sequence). The V and J ends lost 3 bases and 5 bases respectively, with 13 bases between them.

V gene TRBV2 combines with J gene TRBJ2-7, with D unresolved. The germline CDR1 and CDR2 sequences are SNHLY and FYNNEI. The CDR3 has 10 amino acids. V was cut by 4 bases and J by 7 bases, with 5 bases left in between. CDR3 amino acids: CASSGNEQYV. In DNA form, the CDR3 reads TGTGCCAGCAGTGGAAATGAGCAGTACGTC.

In its sample, this clonotype was seen many times. This chain links TRBV6-6 with TRBJ2-4; maybe TRBD2 (6 bases). CDR3 length: 11 amino acids. V was clipped by 3 bases and J by 15 bases, with 12 bases between them. Germline CDR1 reads MNHNY; CDR2 reads SVGAGI (reference sequence). CDR3 sequence reads: CASSYAGTAYF. The CDR3 DNA follows: TGTGCCAGCAGTTATGCGGGGACGGCGTACTTC.

This clonotype was observed a few times. The chain couples TRBV3-1 to TRBJ2-7; TRBD2 is a possible D gene (6 bases). The CDR3 spans 15 residues. Germline V lookup: CDR1 LGHDT, CDR2 YNNKEL (reference sequence). Trimming stripped 4 bases from V and 1 base from J, with 14 bases between. CDR3 residues: CASSRDFSISYEQYF. The CDR3 DNA is TGTGCCAGCAGCCGGGACTTTTCAATATCCTACGAGCAGTACTTC.

The chain links TRBV7-9 to TRBJ2-3, with 7 bases matching TRBD2. Germline values: CDR1 SEHNR, CDR2 FQNEAQ (reference sequence). V lost 4 bases to trimming and J lost 3 bases; unmatched junction nucleotides: 10. CDR3 length: 16 residues. CDR3 protein: CASSSMFGRGTDTQYF. Here the CDR3 DNA reads TGTGCCAGCAGCTCGATGTTTGGGCGGGGGACAGATACGCAGTATTTT.

J is TRBJ1-4 and V is TRBV5-1; TRBD1 aligns across 9 bases. The CDR3 is 15 amino acids. Germline lookup yields CDR1 SGHRS and CDR2 YFSETQ. Trimming removed 0 bases from V and 6 bases from J; junction bases left unmatched: 3. CDR3 amino acids: CASSLEGQGYEKLFF. CDR3 bases: TGCGCCAGCAGCTTGGAAGGACAGGGGTATGAAAAACTGTTTTTT. The whole variable domain, filled in from reference TRBV5-1 and TRBJ1-4, reads KAGVTQTPRYLIKTRGQQVTLSCSPISGHRSVSWYQQTPGQGLQFLFEYFSETQRNKGNFPGRFSGRQFSNSRSEMNVSTLELGDSALYLCASSLEGQGYEKLFFGSGTQLSVL.

This clonotype was seen ten or more times. The chain couples TRBV7-8 to TRBJ2-5; 12 bases match TRBD2. V was clipped by 1 base and J by 5 bases; unmatched bases: 8. The CDR3 is made up of 17 amino acids. In germline, CDR1 is SGHVS, CDR2 FQNEAQ. CDR3 nucleotide sequence: TGTGCCAGCAGCTTAGGTTCTAGCGGGGGGGCCGGGGAGACCCAGTACTTC. It translates to CASSLGSSGGAGETQYF. The complete variable domain, with remaining parts taken from reference TRBV7-8 and TRBJ2-5, reads GAGVSQSPRYKVAKRGQDVALRCDPISGHVSLFWYQQALGQGPEFLTYFQNEAQLDKSGLPSDRFFAERPEGSVSTLKIQRTQQEDSAVYLCASSLGSSGGAGETQYFGPGTRLLVL.

This chain links TRBV2 with TRBJ2-3; either TRBD1 or TRBD2 may supply D (5 bases each). The length of the CDR3 is 17 residues. Germline-derived CDR1 and CDR2 are SNHLY and FYNNEI. Trimming removed 4 bases at V and 1 base at J, with 18 bases between. The chain's CDR3 is CASSVREDGAGTDTQYF. CDR3 DNA sequence: TGTGCCAGCAGTGTTCGCGAGGACGGGGCCGGCACAGATACGCAGTATTTT.

This clonotype has only a few counts. This sequence joins TRBV25-1 and TRBJ1-2; perhaps TRBD1 as D (6 bases). V lost 3 bases, J lost 4 bases, and 12 bases lay in between. The V gene's germline CDR1 is MGHDK and CDR2 SYGVNS. There are 14 residues in the CDR3. In DNA, the CDR3 is TGTGCCAGCAGTGATACGTCCAGGGGCTATGGCTACACCTTC. It codes for CASSDTSRGYGYTF.

This clonotype showed up many times. V usage is TRBV4-2 and J usage is TRBJ2-2, with 7 bases that match TRBD2. This CDR3 comprises 15 residues. Trimming cost V 4 bases and J 3 bases; bases outside gene matches: 5. CDR1 and CDR2 (germline): LGHNA, YNFKEQ. CDR3 region: CASSPSRGDTGELFF. CDR3 sequence (DNA): TGTGCCAGCAGCCCCTCCCGGGGGGACACCGGGGAGCTGTTTTTT.

In its sample, this clonotype was seen a few times. The chain recombines TRBV6-6 with TRBJ2-7, with 8 bases identical to TRBD2. The CDR3 sequence is 14 residues long. Germline V gene data show CDR1 as MNHNY and CDR2 as SVGAGI (reference sequence). V was pared by 4 bases and J by 3 bases, with 5 bases of the junction left unmatched. The CDR3: CASSFSRGDYEQYF. CDR3 nucleotides: TGTGCCAGCAGTTTTTCGCGGGGGGACTACGAGCAGTACTTC.

In its sample, this clonotype was seen many times. V gene TRBV20-1 combines with J gene TRBJ2-4, with D possibly TRBD2 on 6 matching bases. V was trimmed by 6 bases and J by 3 bases, leaving 9 bases between them. CDR3 length: 12 residues. Germline V gene lookup returns CDR1 DFQATT and CDR2 SNEGSKA (reference sequence). In DNA form, the CDR3 reads TGCAGTGCCGGGGGACTCAAAAACATTCAGTACTTC. It encodes CSAGGLKNIQYF.

V is TRBV5-6 and J is TRBJ1-5; 12 bases are shared with TRBD1. Germline V gene sequence: CDR1 SGHDT, CDR2 YYEEEE. The length of the CDR3 is 17 residues. V dropped 4 bases and J dropped 5; count of bases not matched to a gene: 10. The DNA of the CDR3 is TGTGCCAGCAGCCTAAAACCGGGACAGGGGGCCCATCAGCCCCAGCATTTT. Translation: CASSLKPGQGAHQPQHF.

This clonotype was counted at least ten times. The chain combines TRBV6-6 with TRBJ2-2; TRBD1 is a possible D gene (5 bases). In germline, CDR1 is MNHNY, CDR2 SVGAGI (reference sequence). The length of the CDR3 is 17 residues. V was trimmed by 2 bases and J by 1 base, leaving 14 bases between them. The CDR3 sequence: CASSYGQGLRNTGELFF. CDR3 DNA: TGTGCCAGCAGTTACGGGCAGGGTCTTAGGAACACCGGGGAGCTGTTTTTT.

The table lists this clonotype with many counts. The chain employs TRBV7-3 and TRBJ2-3; D is perhaps TRBD2 (5 bases). The CDR3 consists of 14 residues. The germline CDR1 and CDR2 sequences are SGHTA and FQGTGA. V was shortened by 5 bases and J by 6 bases, with 15 bases between the two germline ends. CDR3 loop: CASSRTSRRDTQYF. CDR3 nucleotide sequence: TGTGCCAGCAGCCGGACCAGTCGGAGGGATACGCAGTATTTT.

This clonotype was detected a few times. The chain employs TRBV5-1 and TRBJ1-5, with a tentative D call TRBD1 (6 bases). CDR1 is SGHRS and CDR2 is YFSETQ in the germline V gene. V lost 0 bases and J lost 4, with 8 bases in between. CDR3 size: 14 residues. CDR3: CASSLVQGNQPQHF. In nucleotides, the CDR3 is TGCGCCAGCAGCTTGGTACAGGGAAATCAGCCCCAGCATTTT.

This chain links TRBV19 with TRBJ2-3; tentatively, D is TRBD2 (6 bases). The germline gives CDR1 LNHDA, CDR2 SQIVND (reference sequence). V lost 5 bases and J lost 6, with 12 bases in between. The CDR3 is 13 amino acids. Here the CDR3 DNA reads TGTGCCAGTAGTCCCATGGGAGGCGATACGCAGTATTTT. Encoded protein: CASSPMGGDTQYF.

This clonotype has just a few counts. This chain uses TRBV7-2 with TRBJ1-5; 7 nucleotides line up with TRBD1. V lost 5 bases, J lost 9 bases, and 13 bases stayed unmatched. The CDR3 is made up of 15 amino acids. CDR1 is SGHTA and CDR2 is FQGNSA in the germline V gene. The CDR3: CASSPGQNSGRPQHF. The CDR3 nucleotides are TGTGCCAGCAGCCCGGGACAGAACTCTGGGCGGCCCCAGCATTTT.

This clonotype occurred many times. One end of the junction varies from germline; a read error may be responsible. The chain joins TRBV7-7 to TRBJ2-2; D is unclear. The germline gives CDR1 SSHAT, CDR2 FNYEAQ (reference sequence). The length of the CDR3 is 14 residues. The CDR3 coding sequence is TGTGCTAGCAGCAAGGACGAGAACACCGGGGAGCTGTTTTTT. It codes for CASSKDENTGELFF.